The 22 T cell receptor beta chains in this list originate from one sample, sequenced in a study of blood T cell repertoires in COVID-19. Produced via immunoSEQ multiplex PCR; TCRdb's table is partial and in-frame only. Found here are roughly 460,000 clones, 85% to 90% of them singletons; the top ten hold 0.8% to 1%. The specimen sequenced was peripheral blood. These receptors all stem from a man aged 18 to 35 with COVID-19, enrolled during active disease.

This clone was counted a single time. The V call is TRBV6-5, the J call TRBJ2-7; 7 bases map to TRBD1. The ends lost 3 bases at V and 5 bases at J; junction bases unmatched: 10. This CDR3 has 15 amino acids. CDR1 MNHEY and CDR2 SVGAGI come from the germline V gene. CDR3 DNA: TGTGCCAGCAGTTATTCCCTAGACAGGGACCACGAGCAGTACTTC. Its protein product is CASSYSLDRDHEQYF.

This chain joins TRBV5-1 and TRBJ2-7, with TRBD2 identical over 9 bases. V gave up 5 bases and J gave up 0 bases; unmatched junction bases: 6. The CDR3 has 15 residues. Germline CDR1 is SGHRS and CDR2 is YFSETQ. The CDR3 reads CASSHNSGSSYEQYF. Written as DNA, the CDR3 is TGCGCCAGCAGTCACAATAGCGGGAGCTCCTACGAGCAGTACTTC.

V gene TRBV6-5 combines with J gene TRBJ2-1, with D possibly being TRBD2 (5 bases). Germline V CDR1 and CDR2: MNHEY, SVGAGI. The V end was cut by 5 bases, the J end by 6 bases, with 11 bases between. This CDR3 contains 13 residues. CDR3 in DNA: TGTGCCAGCAGTCCCGGGGAGTCCAATGAGCAGTTCTTC. This sequence encodes CASSPGESNEQFF.

The chain carries TRBV11-2 and TRBJ2-1; 11 bases are shared with TRBD1. V lost 0 bases and J lost 11; bases outside the gene matches: 6. The CDR3 length is 15 residues. Germline CDR1 is SGHAT and CDR2 is FQNNGV. The CDR3 spells CASSLDRTGGAKQFF. As DNA, the CDR3 is TGTGCCAGCAGCTTAGATCGGACAGGGGGCGCGAAGCAGTTCTTC.

The chain recombines TRBV27 with TRBJ1-1; D is uncertain. The V gene's germline CDR1 is MNHEY and CDR2 SMNVEV (reference sequence). The CDR3 is made up of 15 amino acids. The germline V and J ends were trimmed by 3 bases and 1 base, with 12 bases remaining between them. CDR3 bases: TGTGCCAGCAGTTTTCGACGGGTTACGAACACTGAAGCTTTCTTT. Translation gives CASSFRRVTNTEAFF.

V gene TRBV27 combines with J gene TRBJ2-7; the match to TRBD2 covers 7 bases. Trimming at V came to 6 bases and at J to 3 bases, leaving 11 bases not matched to a gene. Germline V gene sequence: CDR1 MNHEY, CDR2 SMNVEV (reference sequence). The CDR3 covers 15 residues. This chain's CDR3 is CASSPGGGKYYEQYF. In nucleotides, the CDR3 is TGTGCCAGCAGCCCCGGCGGGGGAAAGTACTACGAGCAGTACTTC.

This chain links TRBV19 with TRBJ2-7; no clear D. There are 14 residues in the CDR3. V was shortened by 3 bases and J by 3 bases, with 12 bases between the two germline ends. Germline V gene lookup returns CDR1 LNHDA and CDR2 SQIVND (reference sequence). The DNA of the CDR3 is TGTGCCAGTAGTATCCCAGGATTCGGCTACGAGCAGTACTTC. Protein: CASSIPGFGYEQYF.

V usage is TRBV19 and J usage is TRBJ2-3; a possible D gene is TRBD2 (6 bases). V shed 8 bases and J shed 0 bases, with 9 bases lying between them. The CDR3 has 13 residues. CDR1 and CDR2 (germline): LNHDA, SQIVND (reference sequence). CDR3 loop: CASAGTSTDTQYF. In DNA form, the CDR3 reads TGTGCCAGTGCCGGGACTAGCACAGATACGCAGTATTTT.

The J gene is TRBJ2-7, the V gene TRBV16; D is uncertain. CDR3 length equals 14 residues. The V and J ends lost 1 base and 5 bases respectively, with 12 bases between them. The V gene's germline CDR1 is KGHSY and CDR2 FQNENV. CDR3 sequence: CASSQLVQVDEQYF. CDR3 coding DNA: TGTGCCAGCAGCCAATTAGTGCAGGTCGACGAGCAGTACTTC.

The V call is TRBV7-2, the J call TRBJ2-3; D is possibly TRBD2 (7 bases). The germline CDR1 and CDR2 sequences are SGHTA and FQGNSA. Trimming cost V 5 bases and J 6 bases, with 18 bases left between them. The CDR3 spans 15 residues. CDR3 sequence reads: CASSPLGGRGDTQYF. The CDR3 nucleotides read TGTGCCAGCAGCCCCCTCGGGGGGCGGGGGGATACGCAGTATTTT.

The genes are TRBV18 and TRBJ2-7; D is ambiguous. V lost 4 bases to trimming and J lost 2 bases, with 18 bases between them. This CDR3 has 16 amino acids. Germline-derived CDR1 and CDR2 are KGHSH and LQKENI. CDR3 loop: CASSLRKTGEPYEQYF. CDR3 DNA sequence: TGTGCCAGCTCACTAAGAAAGACTGGCGAGCCCTACGAGCAGTACTTC.

This clone has just one count. The rearrangement uses TRBV11-2 and TRBJ1-5; D call uncertain. Germline CDR1 and CDR2: SGHAT and FQNNGV. This CDR3 is built from 12 residues. Trimming removed 4 bases from V and 4 bases from J, with 5 bases in between. CDR3 sequence reads: CASSSQNQPQHF. CDR3 nucleotides: TGTGCCAGCAGCTCACAGAATCAGCCCCAGCATTTT.

V and J are TRBV6-5 and TRBJ2-5, with TRBD1 matching 8 bases. The V and J ends lost 6 bases and 3 bases, in that order; junction bases with no gene match: 9. Germline V CDR1 and CDR2: MNHEY, SVGAGI. CDR3 size: 15 residues. CDR3 DNA sequence: TGTGCCAGCAGGGAGACAGGGGCATGGGAAGAGACCCAGTACTTC. Protein: CASRETGAWEETQYF.

The chain joins TRBV2 to TRBJ2-7, with D perhaps TRBD1 (5 bases). The germline V gene has CDR1 SNHLY and CDR2 FYNNEI. The CDR3 contains 14 residues. Trimming pared 4 bases from V and 5 bases from J, leaving 15 bases between. The chain's CDR3 is CASSGLQGGNEQYF. In DNA, the CDR3 is TGTGCCAGCAGTGGCTTGCAGGGTGGCAACGAGCAGTACTTC.

This sequence joins TRBV5-1 and TRBJ2-7; D perhaps matches TRBD1 (5 bases). CDR3 length: 15 amino acids. The germline V gene has CDR1 SGHRS and CDR2 YFSETQ. Trimming left V 5 bases short and J 0 bases short, with 15 bases between. The DNA of the CDR3 is TGCGCCAGCAGATTAACAGGCGTGACCTCCTACGAGCAGTACTTC. Protein: CASRLTGVTSYEQYF.

The genes are TRBV27 and TRBJ2-7; the D is unclear. The germline V gene encodes CDR1 MNHEY and CDR2 SMNVEV (reference sequence). V lost 6 bases, J lost 1 base, and 4 bases lay in between. CDR3 length: 11 residues. The CDR3 DNA follows: TGTGCCAGCAGCGTATCCTACGAGCAGTACTTC. Translating it yields CASSVSYEQYF.

The CDR3: CASSLVSSGGAYTQYF. The CDR3 coding sequence is TGTGCCAGCAGCTTAGTCTCTAGCGGGGGGGCGTATACGCAGTATTTT. The chain links TRBV7-8 to TRBJ2-3; 12 bases match TRBD2. There are 16 residues in the CDR3. CDR1 is SGHVS and CDR2 is FQNEAQ in the germline V gene. Trimming took 1 base from V and 7 from J; bases not matched to a gene: 6.

The chain links TRBV4-1 to TRBJ2-7, with D tentatively TRBD2 (6 bases). The CDR3 is 14 residues long. From germline, CDR1 is MGHRA and CDR2 YSYEKL. V dropped 0 bases and J dropped 3 bases, with 9 bases sitting between them. This chain's CDR3 is CASSQDGGLYEQYF. The DNA for the CDR3 is TGCGCCAGCAGCCAAGACGGGGGACTCTACGAGCAGTACTTC.

The rearrangement uses TRBV5-1 and TRBJ1-5; TRBD1 matches at 8 bases. Unmatched junction bases numbered 6, after V lost 2 bases and J lost 5 bases. CDR1 is SGHRS and CDR2 is YFSETQ in the germline V gene. The CDR3 runs 15 residues. The CDR3 coding sequence is TGCGCCAGCAGCTTAATGGGACAGGCGGATCAGCCCCAGCATTTT. It translates to CASSLMGQADQPQHF.

The chain is built from TRBV5-4 and TRBJ2-1; TRBD2 matches 10 bases. Trimming at V came to 5 bases and at J to 8 bases, leaving 13 bases not matched to a gene. There are 16 residues in the CDR3. Germline values: CDR1 SGHNT, CDR2 YYREEE (reference sequence). This CDR3 reads CASRLHMEREGDEQFF. CDR3 sequence (DNA): TGTGCCAGCAGGCTGCACATGGAGCGGGAGGGTGATGAGCAGTTCTTC. Supplemented by reference TRBV5-4 and TRBJ2-1, the full variable domain reads ETGVTQSPTHLIKTRGQQVTLRCSSQSGHNTVSWYQQALGQGPQFIFQYYREEENGRGNFPPRFSGLQFPNYSSELNVNALELDDSALYLCASRLHMEREGDEQFFGPGTRLTVL.

V and J are TRBV9 and TRBJ2-1; 12 nucleotides line up with TRBD2. With 0 bases clipped from V and 8 bases from J, the junction kept 6 bases outside the gene matches. From germline, CDR1 is SGDLS and CDR2 YYNGEE. The CDR3 is 16 residues long. The CDR3 coding sequence is TGTGCCAGCAGCGTAGCTCCTAGCGGGGGGGCCCATGAGCAGTTCTTC. This codes for CASSVAPSGGAHEQFF.

This clone was detected only once. The gene calls are TRBV12-5 and TRBJ2-7, with 8 bases aligning to TRBD1. There are 13 residues in the CDR3. From germline, CDR1 is LGHNT and CDR2 FRNRAP. V dropped 7 bases and J dropped 6; count of bases not matched to a gene: 8. The DNA of the CDR3 is TGTGCTAGTGCCCACACAACAGGGGGCGAGCAGTACTTC. The encoded protein is CASAHTTGGEQYF.